The rows below give T cell receptor beta chains drawn from one sample of a study of cytomegalovirus exposure and HLA in healthy donors. TCRdb's table, derived via immunoSEQ multiplex PCR, lists solely in-frame clones and lacks some. Seen here are about 120,000 clones, over 65% observed once, and the top ten hold 2.5% to 3%. Source material: PBMCs. These receptors all stem from a woman aged 40 to 49 in good health and CMV-seropositive. The CDR3 runs from the conserved cysteine through the conserved F or W. Fields, in order: J gene, clone size, D gene, V gene, CDR3 DNA, CDR3 protein. A D gene is named only where the DNA matches it firmly. A clone size is listed for some rows: how often the clone was seen (once, few, many), or a class if it is expanded.

J: TRBJ1-5
size: NA
D: NA
V: TRBV30
DNA: TGTGCCTGGAGTCAGACAGCTAGCAATCAGCCCCAGCATTTT
CDR3: CAWSQTASNQPQHF

J: TRBJ1-1
size: NA
D: NA
V: TRBV6-5
DNA: TGTGCCAGCAGTTACTCCTATACAGCGAACACTGAAGCTTTCTTT
CDR3: CASSYSYTANTEAFF

J: TRBJ2-1
size: NA
D: TRBD1
V: TRBV27
DNA: TGTGCCAGCGCCATAGGGGGCCCGGACAATGAGCAGTTCTTC
CDR3: CASAIGGPDNEQFF

J: TRBJ2-1
size: NA
D: NA
V: TRBV6-5
DNA: TGTGCCAGCAGTTACCCTCCGGAGCGGGAGCAGTTCTTC
CDR3: CASSYPPEREQFF

J: TRBJ2-7
size: NA
D: NA
V: TRBV6-1
DNA: TGTGCCAGCAGTAGAAACAGGGTTCCCTACGAGCAGTACTTC
CDR3: CASSRNRVPYEQYF

J: TRBJ1-5
size: few
D: TRBD1
V: TRBV2
DNA: TGTGCCAGCAGTGGTCCCGACAGGGCTCAGCCCCAGCATTTT
CDR3: CASSGPDRAQPQHF

J: TRBJ2-7
size: NA
D: NA
V: TRBV29-1
DNA: TGCAGCGTTGAGGTAGCCCGCTACGAGCAGTACTTC
CDR3: CSVEVARYEQYF

J: TRBJ2-2
size: NA
D: TRBD2
V: TRBV2
DNA: TGTGCCAGCACTAGCGGGGGCCGCACCGGGGAGCTGTTTTTT
CDR3: CASTSGGRTGELFF

J: TRBJ2-3
size: NA
D: NA
V: TRBV7-9
DNA: TGTGCCAGCAGCTTAGTCGGTAGCACAGATACGCAGTATTTT
CDR3: CASSLVGSTDTQYF

J: TRBJ2-7
size: NA
D: TRBD2
V: TRBV19
DNA: TGTGCCACCCGGGTGGGAGGGTCCTACGAGCAGTACTTC
CDR3: CATRVGGSYEQYF

J: TRBJ2-7
size: few
D: TRBD1
V: TRBV6-1
DNA: TGTGCCAGCAGTGTAATGCCGGGACAGGGACACGAGCAGTACTTC
CDR3: CASSVMPGQGHEQYF

J: TRBJ2-7
size: NA
D: NA
V: TRBV11-2
DNA: TGTGCCAGCAGCTTCCAATTCCCCTCCTACGAGCAGTACTTC
CDR3: CASSFQFPSYEQYF

J: TRBJ2-1
size: NA
D: TRBD1
V: TRBV5-4
DNA: TGTGCCAGCAGCCCAGGGTGGGGACAGGGCCGAAGCTCCTACAATGAGCAGTTCTTC
CDR3: CASSPGWGQGRSSYNEQFF

J: TRBJ1-1
size: NA
D: NA
V: TRBV5-1
DNA: TGCGCCAGCAGTCCATATTCCGGGTCCATAGCGGAAGCTTTCTTT
CDR3: CASSPYSGSIAEAFF

J: TRBJ2-1
size: few
D: TRBD2
V: TRBV19
DNA: TGTGCCAGTACCGATAGCGGGATAAGATACAATGAGCAGTTCTTC
CDR3: CASTDSGIRYNEQFF

J: TRBJ1-1
size: NA
D: NA
V: TRBV29-1
DNA: TGCAGCGTTGTTTACCGGGAGGCAGTCCCCTCTAGAAACACTGAAGCTTTCTTT
CDR3: CSVVYREAVPSRNTEAFF

J: TRBJ2-3
size: NA
D: NA
V: TRBV6-6
DNA: TGTGCCAGCAAGGACGGCGGGGTAAGCACAGATACGCAGTATTTT
CDR3: CASKDGGVSTDTQYF

J: TRBJ2-3
size: NA
D: TRBD2
V: TRBV5-1
DNA: TGCGCCAGCAGCACCGGGACTAGAGGCACAGATACGCAGTATTTT
CDR3: CASSTGTRGTDTQYF

J: TRBJ2-5
size: NA
D: TRBD2
V: TRBV7-7
DNA: TGTGCTAGCAGCGGGGGACTAGCGGGCCGGGAGACCCAGTACTTC
CDR3: CASSGGLAGRETQYF

J: TRBJ1-1
size: NA
D: NA
V: TRBV15
DNA: TGTGCCACCAGCCCTTCGGACAGAGGATTTGAAGCTTTCTTT
CDR3: CATSPSDRGFEAFF

J: TRBJ1-5
size: NA
D: NA
V: TRBV6-5
DNA: TGTGCCAGCAGCCGCACAGGGTTGGGGGATCAGCCCCAGCATTTT
CDR3: CASSRTGLGDQPQHF

J: TRBJ2-2
size: NA
D: NA
V: TRBV27
DNA: TGTGCCAGCAGTTCAATGCAGCGAAGGGGGTCCGGGGAGCTGTTTTTT
CDR3: CASSSMQRRGSGELFF

J: TRBJ1-1
size: few
D: NA
V: TRBV6-1
DNA: TGTGCCAGCAGTGGAGGGATGAACACTGAAGCTTTCTTT
CDR3: CASSGGMNTEAFF

J: TRBJ1-6
size: once
D: NA
V: TRBV5-1
DNA: TGCGCCAGCAGCTTGAGGGGAAGCTCCTATAATTCACCCCTCCACTTT
CDR3: CASSLRGSSYNSPLHF

J: TRBJ2-7
size: NA
D: TRBD1
V: TRBV5-5
DNA: TGTGCCAGCAGCTCCCCGGGACAGGGGGCCTACGAGCAGTACTTC
CDR3: CASSSPGQGAYEQYF

J: TRBJ1-1
size: NA
D: NA
V: TRBV5-6
DNA: TGTGCCAGCAGCTTGAGGGGCCTCTCAGATTTGAACACTGAAGCTTTCTTT
CDR3: CASSLRGLSDLNTEAFF

J: TRBJ2-2
size: NA
D: NA
V: TRBV27
DNA: TGTGCCAGCAGTTTTCCCAGCGGGGAGCTGTTTTTT
CDR3: CASSFPSGELFF

J: TRBJ1-4
size: NA
D: NA
V: TRBV5-5
DNA: TGTGCCAGCAGCTTGGCGGCGGGGGGGGCTAATGAAAAACTGTTTTTT
CDR3: CASSLAAGGANEKLFF

J: TRBJ1-5
size: NA
D: NA
V: TRBV25-1
DNA: TGTGCCAGCGCGGGGGGGGTAGTACGCAATCAGCCCCAGCATTTT
CDR3: CASAGGVVRNQPQHF

J: TRBJ1-6
size: NA
D: NA
V: TRBV19
DNA: TGTGCCAGTAGCGTCGCTTTACCGAGCTCCTATAATTCACCCCTCCACTTT
CDR3: CASSVALPSSYNSPLHF

J: TRBJ2-2
size: NA
D: NA
V: TRBV5-1
DNA: TGCGCCAGCAGCCCCCAGGGGTTTGGTAAATCCGGGGAGCTGTTTTTT
CDR3: CASSPQGFGKSGELFF

J: TRBJ2-7
size: once
D: NA
V: TRBV25-1
DNA: TGTGCCAGCAGTCCCCTCCACGAGCAGTACTTC
CDR3: CASSPLHEQYF

J: TRBJ1-4
size: NA
D: NA
V: TRBV2
DNA: TGTGCCAGCAGTGAGGCCGGAGGTGCAACTAATGAAAAACTGTTTTTT
CDR3: CASSEAGGATNEKLFF

J: TRBJ2-2
size: NA
D: TRBD1
V: TRBV2
DNA: TGTGCCAGCAGGGACAGGGTGAACACCGGGGAGCTGTTTTTT
CDR3: CASRDRVNTGELFF

J: TRBJ2-2
size: NA
D: NA
V: TRBV27
DNA: TGTGCCAGCAGAACCCAAGGAGGCGCGAACACCGGGGAGCTGTTTTTT
CDR3: CASRTQGGANTGELFF

J: TRBJ1-2
size: NA
D: NA
V: TRBV19
DNA: TGTGCCAGTAGTATAGACCGGCTTCGCCTGCCGACTTCCTATGGCTACACCTTC
CDR3: CASSIDRLRLPTSYGYTF

J: TRBJ2-2
size: few
D: NA
V: TRBV19
DNA: TGTGCCACCGACAGAACCACCGGGGAGCTGTTTTTT
CDR3: CATDRTTGELFF

J: TRBJ1-5
size: NA
D: TRBD1
V: TRBV10-3
DNA: TGTGCCATCAGTGAGGCGACAGGGTCGCATCAGCCCCAGCATTTT
CDR3: CAISEATGSHQPQHF

J: TRBJ2-2
size: NA
D: NA
V: TRBV7-9
DNA: TGTGCCAGCAGCTCTTGGTTGGAGGTCGGCGGGGAGCTGTTTTTT
CDR3: CASSSWLEVGGELFF

J: TRBJ1-2
size: NA
D: NA
V: TRBV10-3
DNA: TGTGCCATCAGTGATTCGACACCGGGCTACACCTTC
CDR3: CAISDSTPGYTF

J: TRBJ2-4
size: NA
D: TRBD1
V: TRBV10-3
DNA: TGTGCCATCAGTGAACGGACAGGGAGTGGGGACATTCAGTACTTC
CDR3: CAISERTGSGDIQYF

J: TRBJ2-7
size: NA
D: TRBD2
V: TRBV7-8
DNA: TGTGCCAGCAGCTTGAGATCTCAGCTAGCGGGGGGCTACGAGCAGTACTTC
CDR3: CASSLRSQLAGGYEQYF